This note documents a single T cell receptor beta chain sequence. Its antigen is unknown. CDR1 and CDR2 from the germline V gene are SGHNT and YYREEE (reference sequence). This CDR3 comprises 14 residues. V lost 4 bases, J lost 5 bases, and 8 bases stayed unmatched. These data originate in a study of T cell responses to AZD1222 COVID-19 vaccine. As for the study in general: Timing groups of about 4 and about 12 weeks for second doses were pooled. Study-wide findings and caveats: Recipients of two AZD1222 doses showed rising Spike-specific TCR breadth and depth. The sample set comprised mostly white British donors with more females, and clonal diversity was possibly underestimated. Nearly half of the spike-specific TCRs reportedly recognize variant regions that carry no mutations.

Some clones are missing from TCRdb's copy, which holds only in-frame ones; the method was immunoSEQ multiplex PCR. The repertoire consists of approximately 140,000 clones, with approximately 90% occurring once and the leading ten covering approximately 3%. This receptor was taken from an adult in good health. This chain links TRBV5-4 with TRBJ1-2; 7 bases match TRBD1. The sequences come from peripheral blood, collected on day 0 of AZD1222 vaccination. The CDR3 coding sequence is TGTGCCAGCAGCCCAGACAGGGACTTTTATGGCTACACCTTC. Translating gives CASSPDRDFYGYTF.